This T cell receptor beta chain is from a study of blood T cell repertoires in COVID-19. Across the study: Samples came from the United States, Italy and Spain, spanning acute and convalescent COVID-19. Sample material is recorded as cDNA or gDNA derived from T cells, B-cell-depleted T cells, or PBMCs.

The study assigned cohorts using participant-reported clinical history. This clone has only a few counts. CDR3 length equals 14 residues. Per the germline V gene, CDR1 is SGDLS and CDR2 is YYNGEE. With V trimmed by 3 bases and J by 5 bases, 7 bases remained unmatched. Original analysis: The assay estimated nucleated cells by amplifying reference gene primers. Using immunoSEQ multiplex PCR, the repertoire was profiled, and TCRdb retains in-frame clones only, with some absent. D and trimming come from the DNA, and the V and J calls and clone size come from that table. The sample carries hundreds of thousands of clones, approximately 90% recorded once.

The chain carries TRBV9 and TRBJ2-7, with 8 bases aligning to TRBD2. Sequenced: PBMCs or T cells enriched from blood (not recorded which). The source of this sequence is a man younger than 40 who had recovered from COVID-19. CDR3 in DNA: TGTGCCAGCAGCGCTGAAGGACTAGCCCACGAGCAGTACTTC. Translation gives CASSAEGLAHEQYF.